This record looks at one TCR beta chain sequence and its context. Its antigen is undetermined. The CDR3 covers 16 residues. Per the germline V gene, CDR1 is SGHVS and CDR2 is FQNEAQ. Trimming took 2 bases from V and 6 from J, leaving 16 bases between them. The sample originates from a study of regulatory T cells in long-lasting Graves disease. Points from the study as a whole: Persistent cases favored TRBV28, TRBJ1-2 and TRBJ2-5.

Building the TCR beta libraries relied on iRepertoire HTBI primers, and CDR3 regions underwent Arm-PCR. TCRdb used MiXCR to reprocess the multiplex PCR reads, holding one entry per CDR3 protein. The table shows a few hundred thousand distinct CDR3 sequences, with 20% to 25% occurring only once. Indicated time point: persistent/refractory GD, antithyroid drugs over 5 years with positive TRAb. From PBMCs, RNA was extracted and then used to make the TCR library. This rearrangement joins TRBV7-8 to TRBJ2-2, with D perhaps matching TRBD2 (6 bases). The TCR comes from a female donor with Graves disease. Sequences were derived from peripheral blood mononuclear cells (PBMCs), sampled when the disease was refractory, from a patient treated with antithyroid drugs. This CDR3 is CASSLRGLTSPGELFF. CDR3 in DNA: TGTGCCAGCAGCTTACGGGGGTTGACGTCCCCCGGGGAGCTGTTTTTT.